Presented here are 26 T cell receptor beta chains from one specimen sequenced in a study of blood T cells in healthy people across ages. A second PCR of roughly 7 to 11 cycles used a sample-barcoded 5' primer and a J-beta primer mix. TCRdb analysed the 5' RACE reads with MiXCR anew, one entry per CDR3 protein. The repertoire holds approximately 490,000 distinct CDR3 sequences, with around 24% as singletons. The same sample was also studied in work on T cells of mothers and their children.

The sample comprised blood. Receptors originate from a boy aged 5-17 years in good health.

The chain carries TRBV7-2 and TRBJ1-6, with unresolved D. Germline V gives CDR1 SGHTA, CDR2 FQGNSA. The CDR3 covers 12 residues. V lost 1 base and J lost 11, with 6 bases in between. CDR3 bases: TGTGCCAGCAGCTTAGGGTTTACACCCCTCCACTTT. This sequence encodes CASSLGFTPLHF. Drawing the rest from reference TRBV7-2 and TRBJ1-6, the complete variable domain is GAGVSQSPSNKVTEKGKDVELRCDPISGHTALYWYRQSLGQGLEFLIYFQGNSAPDKSGLPSDRFSAERTGGSVSTLTIQRTQQEDSAVYLCASSLGFTPLHFGNGTRLTVT.

This chain connects TRBV5-6 to TRBJ2-5; no clear D gene. The tail of the sequence fits TRBJ2-1 better, so the J call may be wrong. The length of the CDR3 is 17 residues. The germline CDR1 and CDR2 sequences are SGHDT and YYEEEE. Written as DNA, the CDR3 is TGTGCCAGCAGTTTCCTGGTAGGAGACCTACAGCGTGATGAGCAGTTCTTC. Translating it yields CASSFLVGDLQRDEQFF.

This clonotype has a count of ten or more. V and J are TRBV28 and TRBJ2-3; 8 bases are shared with TRBD2. The germline V gene has CDR1 MDHEN and CDR2 SYDVKM. V dropped 6 bases and J dropped 4; count of bases not matched to a gene: 9. The CDR3 extends over 15 amino acids. CDR3 amino acids: CASSSGTRSPDTQYF. DNA of the CDR3: TGTGCCAGCAGCTCCGGGACTAGGTCGCCAGATACGCAGTATTTT.

At least ten counts were recorded for this clonotype. This rearrangement joins TRBV7-2 to TRBJ2-5; no clear D. The length of the CDR3 is 12 residues. Germline CDR1 SGHTA, CDR2 FQGNSA. V was cut by 3 bases and J by 7 bases, with 9 bases left in between. CDR3 bases: TGTGCCAGCAGCTTTGATCTCCCGACCCAGTACTTC. Translation: CASSFDLPTQYF.

The gene calls are TRBV28 and TRBJ2-1, with unresolved D. The CDR3 extends over 15 amino acids. From germline, CDR1 is MDHEN and CDR2 SYDVKM. The V gene lost 8 bases and the J gene lost 0 bases, with 14 bases spanning the gap. The CDR3 loop is CASCVPKTSYNEQFF. As DNA, the CDR3 is TGTGCCAGCTGTGTCCCGAAGACCTCCTACAATGAGCAGTTCTTC.

Here the CDR3 reads CASSLPSGRVGSDTQYF. The CDR3 DNA reads TGTGCCAGCAGCCTCCCTAGCGGGAGGGTTGGTTCAGATACGCAGTATTTT. The chain employs TRBV7-8 and TRBJ2-3, with 12 bases matching TRBD2. Germline V lookup: CDR1 SGHVS, CDR2 FQNEAQ. The J segment lost 4 bases and the V segment lost 5 bases, leaving 10 bases of the junction unmatched. This CDR3 comprises 17 residues.

V usage is TRBV7-9 and J usage is TRBJ1-2; perhaps TRBD1 as D (5 bases). The CDR3 consists of 14 residues. Between the trimmed V and J ends, which lost 2 bases and 6 bases, there was a span of 13 bases. Germline V gene sequence: CDR1 SEHNR, CDR2 FQNEAQ (reference sequence). CDR3 DNA sequence: TGTGCCAGCAGCTTACAGTTTCAGGGTAATGGCTACACCTTC. This encodes CASSLQFQGNGYTF.

For this clonotype: A much larger clone lies a single base off, so this may be a read error. The V and J genes are TRBV24-1 and TRBJ2-1; 8 positions match TRBD1. Germline values: CDR1 KGHDR, CDR2 SFDVKD. J was trimmed by 12 bases and V by 5 bases; bases with no gene match: 11. CDR3 length: 14 amino acids. The CDR3 DNA follows: TGTGCCACCAGTGGTTTTTCAGGGGGCACAAGGCAGTTCTTC. Translating gives CATSGFSGGTRQFF.

The chain combines TRBV5-1 with TRBJ2-5; D uncertain. Germline V gene data show CDR1 as SGHRS and CDR2 as YFSETQ. The CDR3 covers 14 residues. Between the trimmed V and J ends, which lost 3 bases and 5 bases, there was a span of 14 bases. This CDR3 reads CASSSPDLSETQYF. For the CDR3, the DNA is TGCGCCAGCAGCTCACCCGACCTAAGTGAGACCCAGTACTTC.

A few counts support this clonotype. The V call is TRBV5-1, the J call TRBJ2-5; D ambiguous. Near its end, the DNA agrees better with TRBJ2-1, so the J call may be wrong. Germline assignment: CDR1 SGHRS and CDR2 YFSETQ. This CDR3 contains 14 residues. Here the CDR3 reads CASSLGLTANEQFF. CDR3 coding DNA: TGCGCCAGCAGCTTGGGGCTAACTGCCAATGAGCAGTTCTTC.

This clonotype was picked up a small number of times. The gene calls are TRBV20-1 and TRBJ1-1; perhaps TRBD1 as D (6 bases). Germline V gene data show CDR1 as DFQATT and CDR2 as SNEGSKA (reference sequence). This CDR3 spans 13 amino acids. Trimming pared 6 bases from V and 3 bases from J, leaving 14 bases between. The CDR3 DNA is TGCAGTGCGAGGGGGGCGTCGGACACTGAAGCTTTCTTT. Translation: CSARGASDTEAFF.

The chain carries TRBV7-2 and TRBJ2-5; TRBD2 aligns across 7 bases. Trimming removed 5 bases from V and 5 bases from J; junction bases left unmatched: 5. The CDR3 has 13 residues. Germline V gene data show CDR1 as SGHTA and CDR2 as FQGNSA. The CDR3: CASSQRGIETQYF. The CDR3 DNA sequence: TGTGCCAGCAGCCAGCGGGGAATCGAGACCCAGTACTTC.

The J gene is TRBJ2-3, the V gene TRBV3-1; D possibly corresponds to TRBD2 (5 bases). V lost 4 bases to trimming and J lost 1 base, with 12 bases between them. The CDR3 runs to 15 residues. CDR1 and CDR2 (germline): LGHDT, YNNKEL (reference sequence). The CDR3 loop is CASSLGDSGTDTQYF. In DNA, the CDR3 is TGTGCCAGCAGCCTGGGAGATAGCGGCACAGATACGCAGTATTTT.

The chain has TRBV7-8 and TRBJ2-3, with 12 bases identical to TRBD2. The germline V gene encodes CDR1 SGHVS and CDR2 FQNEAQ. Trimming removed 5 bases from V and 5 bases from J; junction bases left unmatched: 11. This CDR3 is 17 amino acids long. The CDR3 region has the DNA TGTGCCAGCAGCGATCTACGACTAGCGGGGGTGGGAGATACGCAGTATTTT. Amino acids: CASSDLRLAGVGDTQYF.

This clonotype was recorded a few times. The genes are TRBV12-3 or TRBV12-4 and TRBJ1-3; D is ambiguous. V shed 4 bases and J shed 0 bases, with 10 bases lying between them. CDR3 length equals 15 residues. As DNA, the CDR3 is TGTGCCAGCAGTTCAGAGACCCTCTCTGGAAACACCATATATTTT. Residues: CASSSETLSGNTIYF.

The V gene is TRBV5-1, the J gene TRBJ2-7; weak D call: TRBD2 (6 bases). V was clipped by 0 bases and J by 1 base, with 8 bases between them. CDR3 length equals 14 residues. Germline V CDR1 and CDR2: SGHRS, YFSETQ. CDR3 nucleotides: TGCGCCAGCAGCTTGGTACTAGCATCCTACGAGCAGTACTTC. This codes for CASSLVLASYEQYF.

There are a few counts of this clonotype. The gene calls are TRBV7-9 and TRBJ1-6; a weak D match, TRBD1 (6 bases). V lost 1 base to trimming and J lost 10 bases, with 17 bases between them. This CDR3 has 16 amino acids. Germline V gene data show CDR1 as SEHNR and CDR2 as FQNEAQ (reference sequence). As DNA, the CDR3 is TGTGCCAGCAGCTTAGACATACAGGGTCCTCGCTCACCCCTCCACTTT. Amino acids: CASSLDIQGPRSPLHF.

The chain combines TRBV11-2 with TRBJ2-5, with 7 bases lining up with TRBD1. The assigned J gene may be wrong: the sequence end matches TRBJ2-7 better. This CDR3 comprises 14 residues. CDR1 and CDR2 (germline): SGHAT, FQNNGV. The CDR3, as DNA: TGTGCCAGCAGCTTAGAAGACAGGGTTCACGAGCAGTACTTC. The encoded protein is CASSLEDRVHEQYF.

In its sample, this clonotype was seen many times. The rearrangement uses TRBV28 and TRBJ2-3, with D possibly TRBD2 on 7 matching bases. From germline, CDR1 is MDHEN and CDR2 SYDVKM. This CDR3 contains 16 residues. Trimming pared 5 bases from V and 2 bases from J, leaving 17 bases between. The CDR3, as DNA: TGTGCCAGCAGTCCCTTCTCCGGGGGGCTCACAGATACGCAGTATTTT. Amino acids: CASSPFSGGLTDTQYF. Using reference TRBV28 and TRBJ2-3 for the parts outside the CDR3, the full variable domain is DVKVTQSSRYLVKRTGEKVFLECVQDMDHENMFWYRQDPGLGLRLIYFSYDVKMKEKGDIPEGYSVSREKKERFSLILESASTNQTSMYLCASSPFSGGLTDTQYFGPGTRLTVL.

This clonotype was seen more than once but under ten times. This rearrangement joins TRBV29-1 to TRBJ1-1; D possibly corresponds to TRBD1 (5 bases). The CDR3 sequence is 13 residues long. V lost 5 bases, J lost 3 bases, and 13 bases lay in between. The germline gives CDR1 SQVTM, CDR2 ANQGSEA. The chain's CDR3 is CSVRGKGDTEAFF. CDR3 nucleotides: TGCAGCGTTCGCGGGAAAGGGGACACTGAAGCTTTCTTT.

This clonotype was seen a handful of times. The V and J genes are TRBV5-1 and TRBJ2-5, with a tentative D call TRBD2 (6 bases). Looked up from germline, CDR1 is SGHRS and CDR2 is YFSETQ. The length of the CDR3 is 15 residues. V was cut by 1 base and J by 5 bases, with 15 bases left in between. CDR3 nucleotide sequence: TGCGCCAGCAGCTTGAACGGGAGTCCATGGGAGACCCAGTACTTC. Its protein product is CASSLNGSPWETQYF.

The gene calls are TRBV7-2 and TRBJ1-4; D gene unclear. With 2 bases removed from V and 7 bases from J, the gap between germline ends came to 14 bases. Germline CDR1 reads SGHTA; CDR2 reads FQGNSA. The CDR3 is made up of 15 amino acids. CDR3: CASSLSSNRGEKLFF. In DNA, the CDR3 is TGTGCCAGCAGCTTAAGTTCGAATAGAGGTGAAAAACTGTTTTTT.

V gene TRBV28 combines with J gene TRBJ2-3; 8 bases line up with TRBD2. The CDR3 is 14 residues long. The germline gives CDR1 MDHEN, CDR2 SYDVKM. V trimming: 5 bases; J trimming: 3 bases; junction bases outside the gene matches: 4. CDR3 residues: CASSTSSGTDTQYF. The CDR3 nucleotides are TGTGCCAGCAGTACCTCTAGCGGGACAGATACGCAGTATTTT.

The chain employs TRBV10-3 and TRBJ1-1, with D hard to call. Trimming took 4 bases from V and 0 from J, leaving 9 bases between them. CDR1 ENHRY and CDR2 SYGVKD come from the germline V gene. The CDR3 has 14 amino acids. The CDR3 region is CAISAGQLNTEAFF. The CDR3, as DNA: TGTGCCATCAGTGCTGGGCAGCTGAACACTGAAGCTTTCTTT.

This clonotype was found many times. The V call is TRBV5-6, the J call TRBJ1-2; D not certain. There are 12 residues in the CDR3. The ends were cut back, 1 base at V and 8 bases at J, with 9 bases in the middle. The germline CDR1 and CDR2 sequences are SGHDT and YYEEEE. This CDR3 reads CASSLYLGGYTF. In DNA, the CDR3 is TGTGCCAGCAGCTTGTATCTGGGGGGCTACACCTTC.

Comments on this clonotype: This may be a read error: a much more frequent sequence differs by one nucleotide. The genes are TRBV28 and TRBJ2-7; D unclear. CDR1 MDHEN and CDR2 SYDVKM come from the germline V gene. This CDR3 spans 14 amino acids. CDR3 nucleotide sequence: TGTGCCAGCAGTTCATACAGCGTCTCCTGCGAGCAGTACTTC. It yields the protein CASSSYSVSCEQYF.